This entry concerns a single TCR beta chain. Its target is unknown. Method: immunoSEQ multiplex PCR; TCRdb's copy keeps in-frame clones and lacks some. In the table there are 2,000 to 2,500 clones, 85% of which are singletons. CDR1 is SGHAT and CDR2 is FQNNGV in the germline V gene. V lost 5 bases and J lost 1, with 15 bases in between. This CDR3 is 15 amino acids long. The sample belongs to a study of somatic mutations in cytotoxic T cells in rheumatoid arthritis. Study-wide results and caveats: No multiple-comparison adjustment was applied to the slight TRBV07 underrepresentation in rheumatoid arthritis patients. A significant difference in CD8+ T-cell clonality was not found between rheumatoid arthritis patients and age-matched healthy controls.

This sequence joins TRBV11-2 and TRBJ2-7; weak D call: TRBD1 (6 bases). The source material was CD8+ T cells sorted from blood. The TCR originated in a man aged 60 to 75 with rheumatoid arthritis. The CDR3 DNA follows: TGTGCCAGCAGCCTCACCGGACAGTTTTCCTACGAGCAGTACTTC. It is translated as CASSLTGQFSYEQYF.